The T cell receptor beta chain under discussion was sequenced for a study of metastatic and nonmetastatic thyroid tumors. In the study overall: Samples came from malignant and benign thyroid patients, and repertoires were compared across blood and tumor or nodule tissue. Study observations and caveats: The reported finding was significantly higher TCR beta diversity in malignant thyroid tumors relative to benign nodules, in blood and tumor.

This clone has a count of ten or more. As yet, its antigen is unknown. Other DNA sequences from this sample encode an identical CDR3 as well. Germline values: CDR1 DFQATT, CDR2 SNEGSKA (reference sequence). Trimming shortened V by 6 bases and J by 0 bases, and 14 bases separated the two germline ends. This CDR3 region has 14 residues. In the original workflow: Clinicopathological groups of papillary thyroid cancer showed CDR3 differences that were used to build a distant-metastasis classifier. Using MiXCR, TCRdb re-called clones from the PCR reads. These V and J calls originate from TCRdb's pipeline instead of the authors' own analysis. In the table there are approximately 41,000 clones, 20% to 25% of which are singletons. Every patient was untreated before thyroid surgery.

The sequencing input was tumor tissue. The clonotype originates from a female donor with papillary thyroid cancer or a benign thyroid nodule (not recorded which). Some clones in this sample may be carry-over from other donors' samples. The chain joins TRBV20-1 to TRBJ1-1; D might be TRBD1 (5 bases). The CDR3 sequence: CSAPVGGVNTEAFF. In nucleotides, the CDR3 is TGCAGTGCCCCAGTCGGGGGGGTGAACACTGAAGCTTTCTTT.